Listed here is a single TCR beta chain. The data belong to a study of blood T cell repertoires in COVID-19. Study-level information: Acute and convalescent COVID-19 specimens originated in the United States, Italy and Spain. T cells, B-cell-depleted T cells, or PBMCs provided the cDNA or gDNA that served as material.

Trimming took 1 base from V and 5 from J, leaving 19 bases between them. This CDR3 spans 17 amino acids. Germline V gene data show CDR1 as SGHRS and CDR2 as YFSETQ. Authors' analysis steps: Reference gene primer amplification gave estimated nucleated cell counts. Some clones are missing from TCRdb's copy, which holds only in-frame ones; the method was immunoSEQ multiplex PCR. V and J calls and clone size are given by that table; D and trimming were obtained from the DNA. The data hold 300,000 to 400,000 clones, with about 90% observed a single time. The V call is TRBV5-1, the J call TRBJ2-1, with D possibly being TRBD2 (6 bases). This TCR was recovered from a woman in her late teens or twenties who had recovered from COVID-19. Source material: peripheral blood. CDR3: CASSLRGRWRAHNEQFF. CDR3 sequence (DNA): TGCGCCAGCAGCTTGCGGGGACGCTGGAGGGCCCACAATGAGCAGTTCTTC.